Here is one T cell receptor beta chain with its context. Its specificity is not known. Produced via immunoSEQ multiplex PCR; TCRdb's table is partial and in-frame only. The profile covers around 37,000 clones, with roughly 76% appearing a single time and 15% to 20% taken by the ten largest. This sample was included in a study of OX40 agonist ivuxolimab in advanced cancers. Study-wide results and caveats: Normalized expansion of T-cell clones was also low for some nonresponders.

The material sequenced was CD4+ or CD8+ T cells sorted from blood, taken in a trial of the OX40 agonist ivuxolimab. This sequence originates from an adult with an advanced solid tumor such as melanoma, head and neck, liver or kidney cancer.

CDR3 protein: CASRQSGWPPNYEQYF. The CDR3 DNA is TGTGCCAGCAGACAATCCGGGTGGCCGCCTAACTACGAGCAGTACTTC. V is TRBV28 and J is TRBJ2-7, with D uncertain. V was cut by 6 bases and J by 3 bases, with 21 bases left in between. The CDR3 runs 16 residues. Germline CDR1 and CDR2: MDHEN and SYDVKM.